This T cell receptor (beta chain) was sequenced during a study of OX40 agonist ivuxolimab in advanced cancers. Study overall: Past anti-PD-1, anti-PD-L1 or anti-CTLA-4 therapy was accepted, and 30% to 50% had received some.

Sequencing was performed with immunoSEQ multiplex PCR; in TCRdb, only in-frame clones are kept and a portion is missing. The sample includes over 65,000 clones, 84% of them seen just once. The germline V and J ends were trimmed by 0 bases and 2 bases, with 10 bases remaining between them. Germline lookup yields CDR1 SGHTA and CDR2 FQGNSA. CDR3 length: 15 residues. The study's findings and limits: Expanded clones were, on average, more numerous in CD8+ T cells than in CD4+.

As for this clone: Its antigen is undetermined.

This sequence joins TRBV7-2 and TRBJ2-5; no reliable D call. This receptor was taken from an adult with an advanced solid tumor such as melanoma, head and neck, liver or kidney cancer. This specimen consisted of CD4+ or CD8+ T cells sorted from blood, obtained in a trial of the OX40 agonist ivuxolimab. The CDR3 is CASSLANSRQETQYF. Written as DNA, the CDR3 is TGTGCCAGCAGCTTAGCTAACAGCCGGCAAGAGACCCAGTACTTC.